This entry lists 23 T cell receptor beta chains sequenced from one sample in a study of PD-1 blockade in mismatch repair-deficient tumors. This table comes from immunoSEQ multiplex PCR, and its TCRdb copy is limited to in-frame clones, with some not included. The table has just under 65,000 clones, approximately 89% seen once; the top ten hold about 14%. Material: peripheral blood, obtained 52 weeks after starting pembrolizumab. The receptors were gathered from an adult with mismatch repair-deficient cancer.

The chain uses TRBV7-2 and TRBJ1-5; 9 positions match TRBD1. The J segment lost 3 bases and the V segment lost 5 bases, leaving 8 bases of the junction unmatched. The CDR3 loop spans 16 amino acids. Germline V lookup: CDR1 SGHTA, CDR2 FQGNSA. CDR3 loop: CASSTGTGRYNQPQHF. CDR3 nucleotides: TGTGCCAGCAGCACGGGGACAGGGAGGTACAATCAGCCCCAGCATTTT.

The gene calls are TRBV2 and TRBJ2-3; TRBD1 aligns across 9 bases. The CDR3 has 16 residues. The J segment lost 3 bases and the V segment lost 4 bases, leaving 8 bases of the junction unmatched. The germline gives CDR1 SNHLY, CDR2 FYNNEI. The CDR3: CASSALPGQGTDTQYF. The CDR3 nucleotides are TGTGCCAGCAGTGCCTTACCGGGACAGGGAACAGATACGCAGTATTTT.

The CDR3: CASSLPGRISNQPQHF. The CDR3 DNA is TGTGCCAGCAGTCTACCGGGACGGATTAGCAATCAGCCCCAGCATTTT. V is TRBV28 and J is TRBJ1-5, with D possibly being TRBD1 (5 bases). The CDR3 has 16 residues. Per germline, CDR1 MDHEN and CDR2 SYDVKM. V was cut by 5 bases and J by 0 bases, with 14 bases left in between.

This chain connects TRBV27 to TRBJ1-2, with 9 bases that match TRBD1. V lost 4 bases and J lost 3; bases outside the gene matches: 12. The CDR3 sequence is 17 residues long. Germline values: CDR1 MNHEY, CDR2 SMNVEV (reference sequence). The CDR3 protein is CASSSVRTGESYYGYTF. The CDR3 DNA reads as TGTGCCAGCAGTTCCGTAAGGACAGGGGAATCCTACTATGGCTACACCTTC.

The chain is built from TRBV30 and TRBJ2-7, with 7 bases matching TRBD2. CDR1 and CDR2 from the germline V gene are GTSNPN and SVGIG (reference sequence). The CDR3 sequence is 16 residues long. V was clipped by 0 bases and J by 5 bases; unmatched bases: 13. CDR3 nucleotide sequence: TGTGCCTGGAGTGTAATTGGGGGAGGGTTTACCGACGAGCAGTACTTC. This translates into CAWSVIGGGFTDEQYF.

This chain uses TRBV11-3 with TRBJ2-1; D not resolved. Germline CDR1 and CDR2: SGHNT and YENEEA. The germline V and J ends were trimmed by 1 base and 5 bases, with 3 bases remaining between them. This CDR3 contains 12 residues. The CDR3 here is CASSLVHNEQFF. The DNA of the CDR3 is TGTGCCAGCAGCTTAGTACACAATGAGCAGTTCTTC.

The J gene is TRBJ2-3, the V gene TRBV29-1; possible D gene TRBD2, 6 bases. This CDR3 spans 13 amino acids. The germline V and J ends were trimmed by 5 bases and 6 bases, with 15 bases remaining between them. Germline CDR1 reads SQVTM; CDR2 reads ANQGSEA. The CDR3 DNA sequence: TGCAGCGTTTTGAAGACTAGTATTGATACGCAGTATTTT. Its protein is CSVLKTSIDTQYF.

This chain uses TRBV6-6 with TRBJ2-4; the D gene could be TRBD1 or TRBD2 (5 bases each). The germline CDR1 and CDR2 sequences are MNHNY and SVGAGI (reference sequence). This CDR3 is 15 amino acids long. Trimming left V 6 bases short and J 8 bases short, with 20 bases between. The CDR3 region is CASRLQAGTFDIQYF. The CDR3 coding sequence is TGTGCCAGCAGATTACAGGCAGGGACGTTTGACATTCAGTACTTC.

This chain connects TRBV2 to TRBJ2-5, with 7 nucleotides matching TRBD2. Germline values: CDR1 SNHLY, CDR2 FYNNEI. V lost 6 bases and J lost 5; bases outside the gene matches: 12. The CDR3 totals 15 residues. CDR3 amino acids: CASSDLDTSEETQYF. CDR3 nucleotides: TGTGCCAGCAGCGACCTCGATACTAGCGAGGAGACCCAGTACTTC.

The chain employs TRBV4-1 and TRBJ2-2; maybe TRBD1 (7 bases). CDR1 is MGHRA, CDR2 YSYEKL, per germline. Trimming left V 2 bases short and J 4 bases short, with 17 bases between. The CDR3 is made up of 17 amino acids. Written as DNA, the CDR3 is TGCGCCAGCAGCCAAAGGGGGCTAGCGCGATCCACCGGGGAGCTGTTTTTT. Amino acid sequence: CASSQRGLARSTGELFF.

The genes are TRBV7-2 and TRBJ1-4; the D is unclear. The CDR3 extends over 14 amino acids. Germline V gene lookup returns CDR1 SGHTA and CDR2 FQGNSA. V lost 4 bases and J lost 5, with 11 bases in between. CDR3 region: CASSSGPTNEKLFF. The DNA of the CDR3 is TGTGCCAGCAGCTCCGGGCCTACAAATGAAAAACTGTTTTTT.

V is TRBV29-1 and J is TRBJ2-5; D unresolved. The CDR3 covers 12 residues. V was shortened by 4 bases and J by 1 base, with 7 bases between the two germline ends. The germline V gene has CDR1 SQVTM and CDR2 ANQGSEA. DNA of the CDR3: TGCAGCGTTGGGGCAAGCCAAGAGACCCAGTACTTC. This codes for CSVGASQETQYF.

The V and J genes are TRBV30 and TRBJ2-3; D is perhaps TRBD1 or TRBD2 (6 bases each). CDR3 size: 14 residues. Germline CDR1 reads GTSNPN; CDR2 reads SVGIG (reference sequence). Between the trimmed V and J ends, which lost 2 bases and 5 bases, there was a span of 14 bases. This CDR3 is CAWSWGAGIDTQYF. The CDR3 bases are TGTGCCTGGAGTTGGGGGGCTGGGATAGATACGCAGTATTTT.

This chain joins TRBV7-9 and TRBJ1-1; the D gene is possibly TRBD1 (6 bases). The CDR3 totals 13 residues. V was clipped by 2 bases and J by 4 bases, with 8 bases between them. The germline CDR1 and CDR2 sequences are SEHNR and FQNEAQ (reference sequence). Written as DNA, the CDR3 is TGTGCCAGCAGCTTACAGGGGAGCACTGAAGCTTTCTTT. It is translated as CASSLQGSTEAFF.

V gene TRBV5-6 combines with J gene TRBJ2-3, with D perhaps matching TRBD2 (5 bases). The CDR3 runs to 15 residues. CDR1 is SGHDT, CDR2 YYEEEE, per germline. V lost 0 bases and J lost 3, with 11 bases in between. The CDR3 DNA reads as TGTGCCAGCAGCTTGGTGGGTAGCGAGACAGATACGCAGTATTTT. Amino acid sequence: CASSLVGSETDTQYF.

This clone was counted a single time. This chain uses TRBV5-1 with TRBJ2-5; TRBD2 aligns across 7 bases. CDR1 is SGHRS, CDR2 YFSETQ, per germline. J lost 5 bases, V lost 4 bases, and 11 bases had no gene match. The CDR3 runs 15 residues. The CDR3 region is CASSPRSGGGETQYF. DNA of the CDR3: TGCGCCAGCAGCCCGCGGTCCGGGGGAGGGGAGACCCAGTACTTC.

V gene TRBV19 combines with J gene TRBJ1-4; no reliable D call. Trimming took 4 bases from V and 11 from J, leaving 17 bases between them. The CDR3 totals 14 residues. The germline V gene encodes CDR1 LNHDA and CDR2 SQIVND (reference sequence). This CDR3 reads CASSRGTVQPKLFF. CDR3 sequence (DNA): TGTGCCAGTAGTAGGGGAACAGTCCAACCTAAACTGTTTTTT. Together with reference TRBV19 and TRBJ1-4, the CDR3 gives the full variable domain: DGGITQSPKYLFRKEGQNVTLSCEQNLNHDAMYWYRQDPGQGLRLIYYSQIVNDFQKGDIAEGYSVSREKKESFPLTVTSAQKNPTAFYLCASSRGTVQPKLFFGSGTQLSVL.

The rearrangement links TRBV5-6 to TRBJ2-7; perhaps TRBD2 as D (7 bases). The CDR3 consists of 16 residues. With 4 bases removed from V and 3 bases from J, the gap between germline ends came to 20 bases. Looked up from germline, CDR1 is SGHDT and CDR2 is YYEEEE. CDR3 residues: CASSETGGHTGYEQYF. The CDR3 region has the DNA TGTGCCAGCAGCGAGACGGGGGGCCACACCGGCTACGAGCAGTACTTC. Variable domain in full (rest from reference TRBV5-6 and TRBJ2-7): DAGVTQSPTHLIKTRGQQVTLRCSPKSGHDTVSWYQQALGQGPQFIFQYYEEEERQRGNFPDRFSGHQFPNYSSELNVNALLLGDSALYLCASSETGGHTGYEQYFGPGTRLTVT.

The chain is built from TRBV23-1 and TRBJ1-1, with TRBD1 as a possible D gene (6 bases). TRBV23-1 is an open reading frame, and its role is uncertain. Trimming shortened V by 4 bases and J by 0 bases, and 15 bases separated the two germline ends. This CDR3 region has 16 residues. CDR3 residues: CASSPPSGGMNTEAFF. The CDR3 coding sequence is TGCGCCAGCAGTCCACCGAGCGGGGGCATGAACACTGAAGCTTTCTTT.

The genes are TRBV4-2 and TRBJ2-7; 7 bases agree with TRBD2. Germline assignment: CDR1 LGHNA and CDR2 YNFKEQ. The length of the CDR3 is 17 residues. V trimming: 0 bases; J trimming: 2 bases; junction bases outside the gene matches: 10. The CDR3 is CASSQELARETPYEQYF. Here the CDR3 DNA reads TGTGCCAGCAGCCAAGAGCTGGCGCGGGAGACCCCCTACGAGCAGTACTTC.

This clone appeared a few times. This rearrangement joins TRBV27 to TRBJ1-5, with 8 bases fitting TRBD1. V shed 6 bases and J 4 bases; nucleotides not matched to a gene: 8. This CDR3 contains 15 residues. From germline, CDR1 is MNHEY and CDR2 SMNVEV (reference sequence). DNA of the CDR3: TGTGCCAGCAGAAAGCAGGGGGCGCGGAATCAGCCCCAGCATTTT. Residues: CASRKQGARNQPQHF.

V is TRBV30 and J is TRBJ2-7, with D tentatively TRBD1 (8 bases). The CDR3 runs to 14 residues. Trimming removed 6 bases from V and 4 bases from J, with 19 bases in between. CDR1 is GTSNPN, CDR2 SVGIG, per germline (reference sequence). In nucleotides, the CDR3 is TGTGCCTGCAAGAACAGGGGGGGACGGTACGAGCAGTACTTC. It is translated as CACKNRGGRYEQYF. The complete variable domain, with remaining parts taken from reference TRBV30 and TRBJ2-7, reads SQTIHQWPATLVQPVGSPLSLECTVEGTSNPNLYWYRQAAGRGLQLLFYSVGIGQISSEVPQNLSASRPQDRQFILSSKKLLLSDSGFYLCACKNRGGRYEQYFGPGTRLTVT.

The chain joins TRBV9 to TRBJ2-3, with D hard to call. The germline CDR1 and CDR2 sequences are SGDLS and YYNGEE. This CDR3 comprises 15 residues. Trimming removed 0 bases from V and 1 base from J, with 9 bases in between. As DNA, the CDR3 is TGTGCCAGCAGCGTAGGTTCCTCCCGCACAGATACGCAGTATTTT. Translated: CASSVGSSRTDTQYF.